A single sample gave rise to the 13 T cell receptor beta chains below, sequenced in a study of siplizumab effects on memory and regulatory T cells. Libraries were prepared by immunoSEQ multiplex PCR; TCRdb keeps only in-frame clonotypes and omits some of them. The profile shows 65,000 to 70,000 clones, 75% to 90% of them singletons. Sequenced input: Tregs sorted from blood. These receptors came from a human donor in good health.

This clone was found once. For the CDR3, the DNA is TGTGCCAGCAGTGTTTATGAGACCGGGGAGCTGTTTTTT. It specifies CASSVYETGELFF. The chain employs TRBV6-1 and TRBJ2-2; D is unclear. Trimming pared 4 bases from V and 5 bases from J, leaving 8 bases between. The CDR3 covers 13 residues. CDR1 is MNHNS and CDR2 is SASEGT in the germline V gene.

The chain carries TRBV7-9 and TRBJ1-1; TRBD1 matches at 7 bases. The trim removed 4 bases at V and 5 bases at J, leaving 13 bases unmatched. The CDR3 totals 16 residues. Germline V gives CDR1 SEHNR, CDR2 FQNEAQ (reference sequence). The CDR3 is CASSSNAGGGRTEAFF. CDR3 DNA sequence: TGTGCCAGCAGCTCGAATGCAGGGGGAGGTAGGACTGAAGCTTTCTTT.

The chain combines TRBV7-8 with TRBJ2-7, with D unclear. Germline CDR1 SGHVS, CDR2 FQNEAQ. V lost 2 bases to trimming and J lost 0 bases, with 8 bases between them. CDR3 length: 14 residues. The CDR3 DNA reads TGTGCCAGCAGCTTATTGGGCAGCTCCTACGAGCAGTACTTC. Translated, it gives CASSLLGSSYEQYF.

The chain employs TRBV19 and TRBJ1-4; tentative D call: TRBD1 (6 bases). The germline V gene has CDR1 LNHDA and CDR2 SQIVND (reference sequence). V was shortened by 4 bases and J by 8 bases, with 14 bases between the two germline ends. The CDR3 extends over 14 amino acids. The CDR3 here is CASSRGREHEKLFF. Here the CDR3 DNA reads TGTGCCAGTAGTAGGGGGCGCGAACACGAAAAACTGTTTTTT.

The chain couples TRBV7-9 to TRBJ2-3, with 8 nucleotides matching TRBD2. V lost 0 bases and J lost 0; bases outside the gene matches: 2. This CDR3 comprises 16 residues. Looked up from germline, CDR1 is SEHNR and CDR2 is FQNEAQ (reference sequence). The CDR3 protein is CASSLATSVSTDTQYF. The CDR3 DNA reads TGTGCCAGCAGCTTAGCGACTAGCGTGAGCACAGATACGCAGTATTTT.

V and J are TRBV4-1 and TRBJ2-7; unclear D gene. Trimming removed 0 bases at V and 0 bases at J, with 18 bases between. Germline V lookup: CDR1 MGHRA, CDR2 YSYEKL. The CDR3 runs to 18 residues. In DNA, the CDR3 is TGCGCCAGCAGCCAAGAGGCAGGTTCCGTCGTTATCTCCTACGAGCAGTACTTC. Its translation is CASSQEAGSVVISYEQYF.

The chain joins TRBV18 to TRBJ2-5; 7 bases fit TRBD2. Trimming at V came to 3 bases and at J to 2 bases, leaving 12 bases not matched to a gene. CDR3 length equals 17 residues. Germline values: CDR1 KGHSH, CDR2 LQKENI. DNA of the CDR3: TGTGCCAGCTCACCGCCTGTCGGGACGGGGGGACAAGAGACCCAGTACTTC. Translated: CASSPPVGTGGQETQYF.

J is TRBJ2-1 and V is TRBV7-9; D may be TRBD1 (6 bases). Germline CDR1 reads SEHNR; CDR2 reads FQNEAQ (reference sequence). V shed 10 bases and J shed 6 bases, with 16 bases lying between them. CDR3 length equals 13 residues. The CDR3 nucleotides read TGTGCCACACGAACAGGGATTTTCAATGAGCAGTTCTTC. Amino acid sequence: CATRTGIFNEQFF.

The chain carries TRBV4-1 and TRBJ1-2, with a possible D match to TRBD1 (5 bases). Germline CDR1 and CDR2: MGHRA and YSYEKL. The CDR3 runs to 14 residues. Trimming left V 0 bases short and J 6 bases short, with 11 bases between. The CDR3 protein is CASSQDKGFHGYTF. For the CDR3, the DNA is TGCGCCAGCAGCCAAGATAAGGGGTTCCATGGCTACACCTTC.

The V call is TRBV30, the J call TRBJ2-3; D not resolved. Germline V gene data show CDR1 as GTSNPN and CDR2 as SVGIG (reference sequence). Trimming cost V 3 bases and J 5 bases, with 18 bases left between them. The CDR3 is made up of 15 amino acids. In DNA form, the CDR3 reads TGTGCCTGGAGCCCATTACTTCGGAGTCTAGATACGCAGTATTTT. Protein product: CAWSPLLRSLDTQYF.

V gene TRBV29-1 combines with J gene TRBJ2-5; D may correspond to TRBD1 or TRBD2 (5 bases each). The CDR3 covers 15 residues. The germline CDR1 and CDR2 sequences are SQVTM and ANQGSEA. Deletions cut 5 bases from V and 2 bases from J, with 18 bases between. CDR3 coding DNA: TGCAGCGTTTTACCGGGACGCTGGACTCAAGAGACCCAGTACTTC. Its translation is CSVLPGRWTQETQYF.

The chain links TRBV2 to TRBJ2-7; 7 nucleotides align to TRBD2. The CDR3 sequence is 13 residues long. Germline trimming cut 4 bases from V and 3 bases from J; bases unmatched to any gene: 3. Germline V lookup: CDR1 SNHLY, CDR2 FYNNEI. CDR3 sequence: CASSVTSYYEQYF. CDR3 in DNA: TGTGCCAGCAGTGTGACTAGCTACTACGAGCAGTACTTC.

This clone appeared a single time. The chain links TRBV7-6 to TRBJ1-1; 10 bases match TRBD1. The germline V gene encodes CDR1 SGHVS and CDR2 FNYEAQ. The trim removed 4 bases at V and 4 bases at J, leaving 12 bases unmatched. There are 17 residues in the CDR3. The CDR3 coding sequence is TGTGCCAGCAGCTACCCAGACAGGGGGCGAAGGAGCACTGAAGCTTTCTTT. It encodes CASSYPDRGRRSTEAFF.